The next 25 T cell receptor beta chains were all read from a single sample in a study of early T cells in non-severe SARS-CoV-2 infection. TCRdb called the 5' RACE reads again in MiXCR, with one record for every CDR3 protein. In the table there are about 18,000 distinct CDR3 sequences, under 7.5% of which are singletons. Sequencing used whole blood. Source of these receptors: an adult who was a healthcare worker with PCR-confirmed SARS-CoV-2 infection or an uninfected control (not recorded which).

A few counts support this clonotype. The V gene is TRBV12-3 or TRBV12-4, the J gene TRBJ1-3; 7 nucleotides align to TRBD1. The CDR3 is 15 residues long. Trimming cost V 6 bases and J 4 bases; bases outside gene matches: 9. The CDR3, as DNA: TGTGCCAGCAGGGCCCCGGGACAGTCGGGAAACACCATATATTTT. Protein: CASRAPGQSGNTIYF.

There are many counts of this clonotype. The genes are TRBV29-1 and TRBJ2-1; TRBD2 matches 7 bases. The CDR3 is 13 residues long. Trimming took 7 bases from V and 0 from J; bases not matched to a gene: 3. Germline lookup yields CDR1 SQVTM and CDR2 ANQGSEA. The CDR3 region has the DNA TGCAGCGAGCGGGGCAACTCCTACAATGAGCAGTTCTTC. Encoded protein: CSERGNSYNEQFF.

This clonotype was counted ten times or more. This chain joins TRBV19 and TRBJ2-1; no reliable D call. This CDR3 has 12 residues. V was cut by 5 bases and J by 3 bases, with 5 bases left in between. CDR1 and CDR2 (germline): LNHDA, SQIVND (reference sequence). The CDR3 sequence is CASSEIYNEQFF. The CDR3 DNA sequence: TGTGCCAGTAGTGAGATCTACAATGAGCAGTTCTTC.

The rearrangement joins TRBV29-1 to TRBJ1-1; D is perhaps TRBD1 (6 bases). Germline CDR1 is SQVTM and CDR2 is ANQGSEA. CDR3 length: 12 amino acids. Trimming removed 4 bases at V and 4 bases at J, with 10 bases between. CDR3 nucleotide sequence: TGCAGCGTTGTAGGGGGGAGCACTGAAGCTTTCTTT. Protein product: CSVVGGSTEAFF.

This clonotype was observed many times. The CDR3 DNA follows: TGTGCCAGCAGCCAAGGATTGGCCAACGTCCTGACTTTC. Translated, it gives CASSQGLANVLTF. The V call is TRBV14, the J call TRBJ2-6, with unresolved D. V dropped 1 base and J dropped 6 bases, with 4 bases sitting between them. Germline V lookup: CDR1 SGHDN, CDR2 FVKESK. The CDR3 is 13 residues long.

This clonotype is labeled as medium-sized. This chain uses TRBV28 with TRBJ1-6, with TRBD1 identical over 7 bases. The CDR3 is 17 amino acids. V lost 2 bases and J lost 7; bases outside the gene matches: 11. Germline V gene data show CDR1 as MDHEN and CDR2 as SYDVKM. In nucleotides, the CDR3 is TGTGCCAGCAGTTTAGACCAGTGGGGACAGCCAAATTCACCCCTCCACTTT. Residues: CASSLDQWGQPNSPLHF.

This clonotype was recorded at least ten times. V and J are TRBV12-3 or TRBV12-4 and TRBJ1-1; D gene uncertain. Trimming shortened V by 2 bases and J by 6 bases, and 16 bases separated the two germline ends. The CDR3 loop spans 15 amino acids. The CDR3 loop reads CASSLWGAVGPEAFF. CDR3 bases: TGTGCCAGCAGTTTATGGGGAGCCGTTGGCCCTGAAGCTTTCTTT.

This clonotype appeared a few times. The CDR3 sequence is CASSPFTRKSEQFF. Written as DNA, the CDR3 is TGTGCCAGCAGCCCTTTTACGCGGAAAAGTGAGCAGTTCTTC. The chain is built from TRBV9 and TRBJ2-1; unclear D gene. Trimming shortened V by 4 bases and J by 9 bases, and 17 bases separated the two germline ends. The CDR3 is 14 residues long. Per germline, CDR1 SGDLS and CDR2 YYNGEE.

In its sample, this clonotype was seen many times. The chain carries TRBV12-3 or TRBV12-4 and TRBJ2-5; D unresolved. Trimming pared 2 bases from V and 2 bases from J, leaving 6 bases between. This CDR3 is built from 13 residues. DNA for the CDR3: TGTGCCAGCAGTTTAAGGCTGCAAGAGACCCAGTACTTC. This translates into CASSLRLQETQYF.

The chain carries TRBV7-2 and TRBJ2-3; tentative D call: TRBD1 (6 bases). The CDR3 length is 14 residues. Germline V gene sequence: CDR1 SGHTA, CDR2 FQGNSA. Trimming left V 3 bases short and J 3 bases short, with 10 bases between. CDR3 coding DNA: TGTGCCAGCAGCTTTAGAAGGGGGACAGATACGCAGTATTTT. It encodes CASSFRRGTDTQYF. The full variable domain, its missing parts supplied by reference TRBV7-2 and TRBJ2-3, is GAGVSQSPSNKVTEKGKDVELRCDPISGHTALYWYRQSLGQGLEFLIYFQGNSAPDKSGLPSDRFSAERTGGSVSTLTIQRTQQEDSAVYLCASSFRRGTDTQYFGPGTRLTVL.

Note on this clonotype: A much larger clonotype is one base distant, so this may be a read error. This chain connects TRBV4-1 to TRBJ2-7; D remains ambiguous. Looked up from germline, CDR1 is MGHRA and CDR2 is YSYEKL. This CDR3 region has 13 residues. The CDR3 loop reads CTSSPVGYYEQYF. In nucleotides, the CDR3 is TGCACCAGCAGCCCCGTGGGGTACTACGAGCAGTACTTC.

At least ten counts were recorded for this clonotype. The chain carries TRBV30 and TRBJ2-3, with D unclear. The CDR3 totals 14 residues. V was cut by 7 bases and J by 2 bases, with 16 bases left in between. Germline-derived CDR1 and CDR2 are GTSNPN and SVGIG (reference sequence). The CDR3 nucleotides are TGTGCCTTCGCACGGACGGAGCTCACAGATACGCAGTATTTT. Amino acid sequence: CAFARTELTDTQYF. The entire variable domain, with the rest obtained from reference TRBV30 and TRBJ2-3, is as follows: SQTIHQWPATLVQPVGSPLSLECTVEGTSNPNLYWYRQAAGRGLQLLFYSVGIGQISSEVPQNLSASRPQDRQFILSSKKLLLSDSGFYLCAFARTELTDTQYFGPGTRLTVL.

This clonotype was counted many times. The chain carries TRBV12-3 or TRBV12-4 and TRBJ2-1, with 9 bases matching TRBD1. The CDR3 runs to 14 residues. V was pared by 5 bases and J by 8 bases, with 7 bases of the junction left unmatched. This chain's CDR3 is CASSQPGQGYEQFF. CDR3 nucleotide sequence: TGTGCCAGCAGTCAACCGGGACAGGGTTATGAGCAGTTCTTC.

This clonotype is labeled medium-sized. The CDR3 loop is CASSYGATGETDTQYF. The CDR3 region has the DNA TGTGCCAGCAGTTACGGGGCGACAGGAGAGACAGATACGCAGTATTTT. The chain has TRBV6-6 and TRBJ2-3; tentatively, D is TRBD1 (6 bases). V was pared by 2 bases and J by 3 bases, with 15 bases between. This CDR3 has 16 amino acids. Per the germline V gene, CDR1 is MNHNY and CDR2 is SVGAGI (reference sequence).

There are a few counts of this clonotype. This chain joins TRBV10-1 and TRBJ1-6, with 7 nucleotides matching TRBD1. Germline loops: CDR1 WNHNN, CDR2 SYGVQD (reference sequence). The CDR3 extends over 14 amino acids. J gave up 10 bases and V 5 bases, and 8 bases lay outside the gene matches. CDR3 sequence reads: CASSRKGARSPLHF. The CDR3 DNA reads TGCGCCAGCAGTCGGAAGGGGGCACGGTCACCCCTCCACTTT.

In this sample, this clonotype turned up many times. The genes are TRBV28 and TRBJ2-7; no definite D call. V was shortened by 1 base and J by 4 bases, with 8 bases between the two germline ends. Germline V gene sequence: CDR1 MDHEN, CDR2 SYDVKM. CDR3 length: 13 residues. CDR3 residues: CASSLLVGYEQYF. CDR3 DNA sequence: TGTGCCAGCAGTTTATTAGTGGGTTACGAGCAGTACTTC.

This clonotype was recorded at least ten times. This chain connects TRBV20-1 to TRBJ1-1; a possible D gene is TRBD1 (5 bases). Trimming removed 7 bases at V and 5 bases at J, with 14 bases between. This CDR3 region has 12 residues. Germline CDR1 reads DFQATT; CDR2 reads SNEGSKA (reference sequence). CDR3 in DNA: TGCAGTGTTCCCGAGCACAGGACTGAAGCTTTCTTT. Translated, it gives CSVPEHRTEAFF.

This clonotype was observed many times. The gene calls are TRBV20-1 and TRBJ1-1; a weak D match, TRBD1 (6 bases). Trimming took 5 bases from V and 4 from J, leaving 11 bases between them. This CDR3 contains 12 residues. CDR1 is DFQATT, CDR2 SNEGSKA, per germline (reference sequence). This chain's CDR3 is CSAGRGSTEAFF. The CDR3 bases are TGCAGTGCTGGGAGGGGGAGCACTGAAGCTTTCTTT.

This clonotype was seen more than once but under ten times. The chain couples TRBV28 to TRBJ1-5, with D possibly being TRBD1 (5 bases). CDR3 length equals 14 residues. Germline V gene lookup returns CDR1 MDHEN and CDR2 SYDVKM. V lost 2 bases and J lost 7, with 12 bases in between. The chain's CDR3 is CASSLRGARQPQHF. The CDR3, as DNA: TGTGCCAGCAGTTTACGAGGGGCCAGGCAGCCCCAGCATTTT.

The sample holds many counts of this clonotype. The J gene is TRBJ2-7, the V gene TRBV7-8; TRBD1 aligns across 8 bases. V was pared by 2 bases and J by 4 bases, with 7 bases of the junction left unmatched. Germline V gene sequence: CDR1 SGHVS, CDR2 FQNEAQ. CDR3 length: 15 amino acids. The CDR3 region has the DNA TGTGCCAGCAGCTTACCCCGGGACAGGTATTACGAGCAGTACTTC. It codes for CASSLPRDRYYEQYF.

Many counts were recorded for this clonotype. The chain uses TRBV29-1 and TRBJ2-1; TRBD2 aligns across 7 bases. The CDR3 is 22 amino acids. The V segment lost 4 bases and the J segment 6 bases; nucleotides outside the gene matches: 33. Looked up from germline, CDR1 is SQVTM and CDR2 is ANQGSEA. CDR3 sequence (DNA): TGCAGCGTTGTACCAGCGATGAGCGATGAGCCAGTATCCGAGCGGGGCAGCAATGAGCAGTTCTTC. It translates to CSVVPAMSDEPVSERGSNEQFF.

This clonotype rates as medium-sized. The V gene is TRBV7-3, the J gene TRBJ1-1; 8 bases align to TRBD1. Germline V gene data show CDR1 as SGHTA and CDR2 as FQGTGA. The V gene end was trimmed by 5 bases and the J gene end by 5 bases; junction bases not matched to a gene: 4. The CDR3 extends over 13 amino acids. CDR3: CASSQGAGTEAFF. The CDR3 bases are TGTGCCAGCAGCCAGGGGGCAGGGACTGAAGCTTTCTTT.

This clonotype is termed medium-sized. The rearrangement uses TRBV13 and TRBJ1-6; 7 nucleotides line up with TRBD1. The CDR3 extends over 16 amino acids. The germline CDR1 and CDR2 sequences are PRHDT and FYEKMQ (reference sequence). J was trimmed by 6 bases and V by 5 bases; bases with no gene match: 10. CDR3 residues: CASSPRGTEGNSPLHF. The CDR3 DNA reads as TGTGCCAGCAGCCCCCGGGGGACAGAGGGTAATTCACCCCTCCACTTT.

This clonotype was seen at least ten times. The CDR3 loop reads CSATGGFHYEQYF. CDR3 DNA sequence: TGCAGTGCCACAGGGGGCTTCCACTACGAGCAGTACTTC. The genes are TRBV20-1 and TRBJ2-7, with 9 bases matching TRBD1. With 6 bases clipped from V and 3 bases from J, the junction kept 6 bases outside the gene matches. This CDR3 is 13 amino acids long. Per germline, CDR1 DFQATT and CDR2 SNEGSKA (reference sequence).

This clonotype was seen ten or more times. CDR3 sequence reads: CSARAPGGGYTF. CDR3 coding DNA: TGCAGTGCTAGAGCCCCAGGAGGTGGCTACACCTTC. This chain joins TRBV20-1 and TRBJ1-2; the D is unclear. Germline lookup yields CDR1 DFQATT and CDR2 SNEGSKA (reference sequence). V was shortened by 1 base and J by 7 bases, with 10 bases between the two germline ends. CDR3 length equals 12 residues.